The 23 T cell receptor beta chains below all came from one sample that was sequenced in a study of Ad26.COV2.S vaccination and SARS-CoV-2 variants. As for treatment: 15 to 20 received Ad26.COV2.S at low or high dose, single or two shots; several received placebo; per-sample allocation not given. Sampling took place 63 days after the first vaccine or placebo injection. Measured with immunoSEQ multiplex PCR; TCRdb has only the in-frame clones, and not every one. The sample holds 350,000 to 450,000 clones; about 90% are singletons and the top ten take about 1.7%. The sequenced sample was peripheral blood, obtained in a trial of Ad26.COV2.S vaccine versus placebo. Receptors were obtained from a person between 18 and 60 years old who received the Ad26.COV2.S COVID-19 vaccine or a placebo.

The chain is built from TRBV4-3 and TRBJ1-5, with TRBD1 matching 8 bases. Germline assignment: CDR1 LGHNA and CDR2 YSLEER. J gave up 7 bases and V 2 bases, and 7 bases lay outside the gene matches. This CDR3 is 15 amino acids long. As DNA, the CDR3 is TGCGCCAGCAGCCAATCTGCAGGGACAGGCCAGCCCCAGCATTTT. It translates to CASSQSAGTGQPQHF.

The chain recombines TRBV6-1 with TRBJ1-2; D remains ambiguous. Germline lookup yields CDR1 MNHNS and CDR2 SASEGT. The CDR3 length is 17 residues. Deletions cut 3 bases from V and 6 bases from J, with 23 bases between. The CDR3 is CASSDRLYTGPRDGYTF. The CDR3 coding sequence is TGTGCCAGCAGTGACCGATTATATACGGGCCCCCGGGATGGCTACACCTTC.

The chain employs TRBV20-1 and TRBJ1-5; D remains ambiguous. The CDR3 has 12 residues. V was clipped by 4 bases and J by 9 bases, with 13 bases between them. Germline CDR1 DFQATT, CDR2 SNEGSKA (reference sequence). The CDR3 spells CSANDGPRPQHF. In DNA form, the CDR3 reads TGCAGTGCTAATGACGGACCCCGGCCCCAGCATTTT.

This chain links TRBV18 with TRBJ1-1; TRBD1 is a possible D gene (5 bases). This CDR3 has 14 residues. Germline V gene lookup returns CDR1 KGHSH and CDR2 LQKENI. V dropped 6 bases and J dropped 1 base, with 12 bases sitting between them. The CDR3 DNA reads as TGTGCCAGCTCTCGCGGGGGGAGGAACACTGAAGCTTTCTTT. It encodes CASSRGGRNTEAFF.

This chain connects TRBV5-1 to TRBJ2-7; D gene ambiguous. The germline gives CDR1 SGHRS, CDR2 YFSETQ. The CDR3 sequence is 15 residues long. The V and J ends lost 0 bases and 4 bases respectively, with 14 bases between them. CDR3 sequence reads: CASSLVWGTPYEQYF. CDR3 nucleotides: TGCGCCAGCAGCTTGGTTTGGGGAACCCCATACGAGCAGTACTTC.

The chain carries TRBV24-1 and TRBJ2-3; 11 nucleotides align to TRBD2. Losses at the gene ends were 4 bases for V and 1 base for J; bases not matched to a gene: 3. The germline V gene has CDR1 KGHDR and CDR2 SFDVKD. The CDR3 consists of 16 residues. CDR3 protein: CATSDPTSGGTDTQYF. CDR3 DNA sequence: TGTGCCACCAGTGACCCGACTAGCGGGGGCACAGATACGCAGTATTTT.

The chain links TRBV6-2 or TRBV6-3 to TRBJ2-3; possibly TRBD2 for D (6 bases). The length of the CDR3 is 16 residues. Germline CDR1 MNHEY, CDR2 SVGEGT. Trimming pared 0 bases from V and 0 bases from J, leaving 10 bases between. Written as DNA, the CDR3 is TGTGCCAGCAGTTACTCGCCCCGGGAGAGCACAGATACGCAGTATTTT. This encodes CASSYSPRESTDTQYF.

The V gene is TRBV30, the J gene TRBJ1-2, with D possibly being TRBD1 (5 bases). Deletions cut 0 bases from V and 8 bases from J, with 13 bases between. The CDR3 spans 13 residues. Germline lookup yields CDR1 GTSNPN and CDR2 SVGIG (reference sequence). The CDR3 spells CAWSVGTREGYTF. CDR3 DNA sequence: TGTGCCTGGAGTGTAGGGACCCGGGAGGGCTACACCTTC.

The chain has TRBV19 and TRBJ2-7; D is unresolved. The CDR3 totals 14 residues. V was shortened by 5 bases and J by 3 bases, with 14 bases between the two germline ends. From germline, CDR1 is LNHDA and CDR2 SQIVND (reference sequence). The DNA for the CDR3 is TGTGCCAGTAGTGCTGGACGTACCATCTACGAGCAGTACTTC. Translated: CASSAGRTIYEQYF. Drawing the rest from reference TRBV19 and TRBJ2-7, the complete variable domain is DGGITQSPKYLFRKEGQNVTLSCEQNLNHDAMYWYRQDPGQGLRLIYYSQIVNDFQKGDIAEGYSVSREKKESFPLTVTSAQKNPTAFYLCASSAGRTIYEQYFGPGTRLTVT.

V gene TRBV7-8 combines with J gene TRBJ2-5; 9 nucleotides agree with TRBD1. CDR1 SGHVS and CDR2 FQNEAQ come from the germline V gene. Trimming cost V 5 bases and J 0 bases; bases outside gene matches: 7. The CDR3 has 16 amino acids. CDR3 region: CASSPRTGDHQETQYF. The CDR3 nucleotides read TGTGCCAGCAGCCCCAGGACAGGGGACCACCAAGAGACCCAGTACTTC.

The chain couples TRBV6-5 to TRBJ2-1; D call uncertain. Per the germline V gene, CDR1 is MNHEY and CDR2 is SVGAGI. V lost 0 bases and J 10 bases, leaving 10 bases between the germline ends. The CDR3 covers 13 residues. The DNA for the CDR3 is TGTGCCAGCAGTTACTCGTCAAGTGTCGAGCAGTTCTTC. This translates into CASSYSSSVEQFF.

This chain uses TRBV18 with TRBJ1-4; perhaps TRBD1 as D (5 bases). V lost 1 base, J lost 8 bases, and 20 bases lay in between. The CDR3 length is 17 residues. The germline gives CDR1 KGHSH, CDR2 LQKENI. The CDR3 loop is CASSPLRDGTLREKLFF. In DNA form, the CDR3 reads TGTGCCAGCTCACCACTCAGGGACGGCACTCTTCGAGAAAAACTGTTTTTT.

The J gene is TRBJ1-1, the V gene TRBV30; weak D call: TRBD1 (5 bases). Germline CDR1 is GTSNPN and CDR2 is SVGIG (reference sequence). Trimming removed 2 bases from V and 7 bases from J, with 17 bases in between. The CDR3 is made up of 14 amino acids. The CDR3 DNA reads TGTGCCTGGAGTCACGACAGTGTGGGGGTTGAAGCTTTCTTT. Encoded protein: CAWSHDSVGVEAFF. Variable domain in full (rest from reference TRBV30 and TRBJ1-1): SQTIHQWPATLVQPVGSPLSLECTVEGTSNPNLYWYRQAAGRGLQLLFYSVGIGQISSEVPQNLSASRPQDRQFILSSKKLLLSDSGFYLCAWSHDSVGVEAFFGQGTRLTVV.

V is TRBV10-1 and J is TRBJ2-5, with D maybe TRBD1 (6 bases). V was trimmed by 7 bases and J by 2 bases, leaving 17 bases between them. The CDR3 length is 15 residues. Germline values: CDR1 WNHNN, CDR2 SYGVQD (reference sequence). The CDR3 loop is CASKGGSDIQETQYF. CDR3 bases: TGCGCCAGCAAAGGGGGTAGCGATATACAAGAGACCCAGTACTTC.

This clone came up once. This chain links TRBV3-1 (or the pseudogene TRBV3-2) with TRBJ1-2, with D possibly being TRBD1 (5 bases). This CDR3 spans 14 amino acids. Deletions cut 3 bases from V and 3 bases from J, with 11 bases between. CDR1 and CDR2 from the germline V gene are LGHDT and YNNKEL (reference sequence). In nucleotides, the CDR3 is TGTGCCAGCAGCCACTTACGGGACGACTATGGCTACACCTTC. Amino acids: CASSHLRDDYGYTF.

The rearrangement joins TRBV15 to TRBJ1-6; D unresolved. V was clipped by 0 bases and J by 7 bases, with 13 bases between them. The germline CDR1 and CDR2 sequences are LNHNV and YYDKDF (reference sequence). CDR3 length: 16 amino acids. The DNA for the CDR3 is TGTGCCACCAGCAGAGATCCAAGCAGATTAAATTCACCCCTCCACTTT. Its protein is CATSRDPSRLNSPLHF. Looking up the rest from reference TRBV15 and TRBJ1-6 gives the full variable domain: DAMVIQNPRYQVTQFGKPVTLSCSQTLNHNVMYWYQQKSSQAPKLLFHYYDKDFNNEADTPDNFQSRRPNTSFCFLDIRSPGLGDTAMYLCATSRDPSRLNSPLHFGNGTRLTVT.

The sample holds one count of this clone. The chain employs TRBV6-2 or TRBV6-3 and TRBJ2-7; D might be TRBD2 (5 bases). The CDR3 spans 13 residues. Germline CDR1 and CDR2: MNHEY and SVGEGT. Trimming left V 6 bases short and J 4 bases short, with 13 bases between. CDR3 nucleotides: TGTGCCAGCAGCCCCCCCGGGGTGTACGAGCAGTACTTC. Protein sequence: CASSPPGVYEQYF.

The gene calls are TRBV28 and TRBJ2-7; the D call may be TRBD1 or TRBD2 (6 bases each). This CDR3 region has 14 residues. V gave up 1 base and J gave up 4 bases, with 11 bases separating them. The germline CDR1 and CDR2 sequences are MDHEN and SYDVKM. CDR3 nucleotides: TGTGCCAGCAGTTTATCCGGGGGCTGGTACGAGCAGTACTTC. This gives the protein CASSLSGGWYEQYF.

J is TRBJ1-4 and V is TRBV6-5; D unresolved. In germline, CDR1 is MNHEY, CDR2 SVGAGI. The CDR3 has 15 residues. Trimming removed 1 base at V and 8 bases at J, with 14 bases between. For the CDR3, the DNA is TGTGCCAGCAGTTACTTGGGGAGTCGGCGGGAAAAACTGTTTTTT. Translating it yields CASSYLGSRREKLFF.

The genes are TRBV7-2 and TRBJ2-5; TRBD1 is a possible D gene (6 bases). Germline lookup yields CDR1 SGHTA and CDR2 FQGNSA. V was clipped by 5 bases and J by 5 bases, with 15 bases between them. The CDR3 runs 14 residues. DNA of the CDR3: TGTGCCAGCAGCAAGTCGGGCAGGGGTGAGACCCAGTACTTC. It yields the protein CASSKSGRGETQYF.

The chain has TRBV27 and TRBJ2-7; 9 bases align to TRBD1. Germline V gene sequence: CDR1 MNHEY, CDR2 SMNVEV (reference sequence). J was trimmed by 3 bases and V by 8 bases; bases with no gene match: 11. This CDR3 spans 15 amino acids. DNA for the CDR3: TGTGCCAGCCGATCCGCCGGGACAGGGAACTACGAGCAGTACTTC. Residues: CASRSAGTGNYEQYF.

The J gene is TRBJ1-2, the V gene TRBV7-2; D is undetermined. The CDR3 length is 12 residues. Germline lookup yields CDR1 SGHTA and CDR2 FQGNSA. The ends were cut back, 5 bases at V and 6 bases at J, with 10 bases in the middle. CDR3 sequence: CASSPGSNGYTF. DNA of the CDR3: TGTGCCAGCAGCCCCGGCTCGAATGGCTACACCTTC.

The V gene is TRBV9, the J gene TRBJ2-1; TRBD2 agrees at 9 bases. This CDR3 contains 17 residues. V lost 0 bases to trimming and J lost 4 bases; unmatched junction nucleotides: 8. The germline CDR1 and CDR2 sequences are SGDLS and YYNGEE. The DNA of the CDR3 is TGTGCCAGCAGCGTAGGACGGGCTAGCGGGGTTTACAATGAGCAGTTCTTC. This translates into CASSVGRASGVYNEQFF.